Below, 17 T cell receptor beta chains from the same sample are listed, as sequenced in a study of shared clonotypes between healthy human individuals. Measured with immunoSEQ multiplex PCR; TCRdb has only the in-frame clones, and not every one. The data show millions of clones, with about 95% seen just once and approximately 1.2% held by the top ten. Naive CD8 cells were CD45RO-negative, positively selected for CCR7, excluding terminally differentiated effector memory CD45RA+ cells. The sample comprised naive CD8+ T cells sorted from blood. The receptor source for this set is a man younger than 30 in good health.

The chain carries TRBV7-9 and TRBJ2-1, with TRBD2 identical over 9 bases. The junction had 4 bases not matched to a gene; V was cut back by 5 bases and J by 2 bases. This CDR3 has 15 residues. The germline V gene encodes CDR1 SEHNR and CDR2 FQNEAQ (reference sequence). The CDR3 DNA sequence: TGTGCCAGCAGCGCGACTAGCGGTCCCTACAATGAGCAGTTCTTC. Translation: CASSATSGPYNEQFF.

The chain is built from TRBV28 and TRBJ2-7, with 10 bases matching TRBD1. V shed 8 bases, J shed 7 bases, and the junction held 14 bases outside the gene matches. This CDR3 contains 15 residues. Germline loops: CDR1 MDHEN, CDR2 SYDVKM. CDR3 sequence reads: CASRLTGTGAWEQYF. For the CDR3, the DNA is TGTGCCAGCCGATTAACCGGGACAGGGGCTTGGGAGCAGTACTTC.

V gene TRBV6-6 combines with J gene TRBJ2-7, with D possibly matching TRBD2 (6 bases). The CDR3 covers 15 residues. V was shortened by 2 bases and J by 0 bases, with 11 bases between the two germline ends. Germline assignment: CDR1 MNHNY and CDR2 SVGAGI (reference sequence). The CDR3 DNA sequence: TGTGCCAGCAGTTACCCGACTAGAAACTCCTACGAGCAGTACTTC. As protein: CASSYPTRNSYEQYF.

This clone occurred once. The J gene is TRBJ2-7, the V gene TRBV5-8; unclear D gene. V was trimmed by 7 bases and J by 3 bases, leaving 14 bases between them. In germline, CDR1 is SGHTS, CDR2 YDEGEE. The CDR3 has 13 residues. The CDR3 region is CASRARTYYEQYF. CDR3 DNA sequence: TGTGCCAGCCGGGCCAGGACCTACTACGAGCAGTACTTC. Together with reference TRBV5-8 and TRBJ2-7, the CDR3 gives the full variable domain: EAGVTQSPTHLIKTRGQQATLRCSPISGHTSVYWYQQALGLGLQFLLWYDEGEERNRGNFPPRFSGRQFPNYSSELNVNALELEDSALYLCASRARTYYEQYFGPGTRLTVT.

V is TRBV27 and J is TRBJ1-1; no definite D call. Germline lookup yields CDR1 MNHEY and CDR2 SMNVEV (reference sequence). Trimming pared 5 bases from V and 5 bases from J, leaving 9 bases between. The CDR3 extends over 12 amino acids. The CDR3 loop is CASSPSGTEAFF. DNA of the CDR3: TGTGCCAGCAGTCCATCGGGGACTGAAGCTTTCTTT.

In its sample, this clone was seen once. The V gene is TRBV6-1, the J gene TRBJ2-3; TRBD2 matches at 7 bases. CDR1 is MNHNS, CDR2 SASEGT, per germline. V lost 6 bases to trimming and J lost 0 bases; unmatched junction nucleotides: 12. The CDR3 contains 17 residues. The CDR3: CASREPFLAASTDTQYF. As DNA, the CDR3 is TGTGCCAGCAGGGAACCGTTCCTAGCGGCTAGCACAGATACGCAGTATTTT.

The V and J genes are TRBV6-6 and TRBJ2-4; 9 positions agree with TRBD1. The ends lost 5 bases at V and 6 bases at J; junction bases unmatched: 8. The V gene's germline CDR1 is MNHNY and CDR2 SVGAGI (reference sequence). The CDR3 totals 15 residues. The CDR3 DNA sequence: TGTGCCAGCAGTCTACTACAGGGGGCGGGAAACATTCAGTACTTC. Translating it yields CASSLLQGAGNIQYF.

The genes are TRBV10-3 and TRBJ2-7; unclear D gene. The length of the CDR3 is 14 residues. V lost 6 bases, J lost 2 bases, and 14 bases lay in between. Per the germline V gene, CDR1 is ENHRY and CDR2 is SYGVKD. The CDR3 coding sequence is TGTGCCATCAGGCCGGCAGAGTATACCTACGAGCAGTACTTC. Translated, it gives CAIRPAEYTYEQYF.

The genes are TRBV6-1 and TRBJ2-6, with TRBD2 matching over 14 bases. J was trimmed by 5 bases and V by 3 bases; bases with no gene match: 6. There are 18 residues in the CDR3. Germline CDR1 MNHNS, CDR2 SASEGT. In DNA form, the CDR3 reads TGTGCCAGCAGTGATCTGGGACTAGCGGGGGTTCGGGCCAACGTCCTGACTTTC. Its translation is CASSDLGLAGVRANVLTF.

This clone was recorded only once. The sample carries other DNA sequences with the same CDR3. This chain links TRBV6-5 with TRBJ1-1, with a tentative D call TRBD1 (5 bases). The length of the CDR3 is 14 residues. Per germline, CDR1 MNHEY and CDR2 SVGAGI. V was cut by 4 bases and J by 1 base, with 10 bases left in between. In DNA, the CDR3 is TGTGCCAGCAGTTTAGGCAGGGAGAACACTGAAGCTTTCTTT. Encoded protein: CASSLGRENTEAFF.

The V call is TRBV19, the J call TRBJ1-1; unclear D gene. The CDR3 is 15 amino acids. Trimming pared 0 bases from V and 6 bases from J, leaving 14 bases between. The germline V gene encodes CDR1 LNHDA and CDR2 SQIVND (reference sequence). This chain's CDR3 is CASSIDLWGAPEAFF. CDR3 nucleotide sequence: TGTGCCAGTAGTATAGATCTTTGGGGTGCGCCTGAAGCTTTCTTT. The full variable domain, in which reference TRBV19 and TRBJ1-1 provide the parts outside the CDR3, is DGGITQSPKYLFRKEGQNVTLSCEQNLNHDAMYWYRQDPGQGLRLIYYSQIVNDFQKGDIAEGYSVSREKKESFPLTVTSAQKNPTAFYLCASSIDLWGAPEAFFGQGTRLTVV.

The chain has TRBV7-9 and TRBJ1-5; no reliable D call. CDR3 size: 12 residues. CDR1 and CDR2 from the germline V gene are SEHNR and FQNEAQ (reference sequence). Trimming left V 1 base short and J 5 bases short, with 3 bases between. The CDR3 region has the DNA TGTGCCAGCAGCTTAGAGCATCAGCCCCAGCATTTT. This translates into CASSLEHQPQHF.

Turning to this clone: In the same sample, other DNA sequences code for this CDR3. The CDR3 loop reads CASSLSNQETQYF. The CDR3 DNA reads TGTGCCAGCAGCTTGAGTAACCAAGAGACCCAGTACTTC. This chain joins TRBV7-9 and TRBJ2-5, with D uncertain. Germline CDR1 reads SEHNR; CDR2 reads FQNEAQ (reference sequence). V was clipped by 3 bases and J by 0 bases, with 5 bases between them. The CDR3 totals 13 residues.

The chain links TRBV5-1 to TRBJ1-1; 10 bases align to TRBD1. V lost 4 bases and J lost 0; bases outside the gene matches: 3. This CDR3 has 15 amino acids. Looked up from germline, CDR1 is SGHRS and CDR2 is YFSETQ. For the CDR3, the DNA is TGCGCCAGCAGCCAGACAGGGGGCATGAACACTGAAGCTTTCTTT. Its protein product is CASSQTGGMNTEAFF.

V usage is TRBV5-1 and J usage is TRBJ2-5; 11 bases are a match to TRBD2. The J segment lost 2 bases and the V segment lost 0 bases, leaving 9 bases of the junction unmatched. Germline V lookup: CDR1 SGHRS, CDR2 YFSETQ. The CDR3 spans 18 residues. CDR3 region: CASSLELAGGLLQETQYF. The CDR3 coding sequence is TGCGCCAGCAGCTTGGAGCTAGCGGGGGGACTGCTACAAGAGACCCAGTACTTC.

This sequence joins TRBV4-3 and TRBJ2-7; 7 bases are a match to TRBD2. CDR1 is LGHNA and CDR2 is YSLEER in the germline V gene. With V trimmed by 4 bases and J by 3 bases, 9 bases remained unmatched. The CDR3 consists of 15 residues. CDR3 bases: TGCGCCAGCAGCCCTAATGGGGGGGTAGGCTACGAGCAGTACTTC. Its translation is CASSPNGGVGYEQYF.

As for this clone: The sample contains more than one DNA sequence encoding this CDR3. The V gene is TRBV5-4, the J gene TRBJ1-1, with a weak D call TRBD1 (6 bases). Germline values: CDR1 SGHNT, CDR2 YYREEE (reference sequence). The CDR3 covers 12 residues. V shed 4 bases and J shed 5 bases, with 9 bases lying between them. CDR3 sequence: CASSQGGTEAFF. CDR3 in DNA: TGTGCCAGCAGCCAAGGGGGTACTGAAGCTTTCTTT.